This T cell receptor (beta chain) was recorded in a study of early T cells in non-severe SARS-CoV-2 infection. Overall study results and limits: Lookups in VDJdb leaned toward anti-spike CD8 responses and missed private and CD4 specificities.

Germline CDR1 is SQVTM and CDR2 is ANQGSEA. Trimming stripped 6 bases from V and 0 bases from J, with 6 bases between. The CDR3 length is 11 residues. As concerns this clonotype: What it recognizes is unknown.

Separate cDNA molecules each had unique molecular identifiers attached to them. TCRdb reprocessed the 5' RACE reads with MiXCR, giving one entry per CDR3 protein. This repertoire shows tens of thousands of distinct CDR3 sequences, 10% to 12% found once; its top ten account for 4.5% to 7%. This clonotype was obtained from an adult who was a healthcare worker with PCR-confirmed SARS-CoV-2 infection or an uninfected control (not recorded which). This specimen consisted of whole blood, obtained at baseline. The chain carries TRBV29-1 and TRBJ2-7; D unclear. CDR3 amino acids: CSVADSYEQYF. In DNA form, the CDR3 reads TGCAGCGTAGCAGACTCCTACGAGCAGTACTTC.